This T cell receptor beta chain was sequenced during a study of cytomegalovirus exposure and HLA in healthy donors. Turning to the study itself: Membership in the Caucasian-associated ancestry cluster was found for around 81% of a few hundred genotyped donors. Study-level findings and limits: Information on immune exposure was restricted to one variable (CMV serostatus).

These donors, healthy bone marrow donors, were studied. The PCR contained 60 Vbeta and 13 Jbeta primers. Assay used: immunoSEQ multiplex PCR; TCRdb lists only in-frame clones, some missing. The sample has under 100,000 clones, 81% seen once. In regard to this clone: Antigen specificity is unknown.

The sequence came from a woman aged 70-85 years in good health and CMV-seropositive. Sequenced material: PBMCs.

The CDR3 is CASSPQGAYSPLHF. The DNA of the CDR3 is TGTGCCAGCAGCCCACAGGGGGCCTATTCACCCCTCCACTTT. The rearrangement joins TRBV7-2 to TRBJ1-6; TRBD1 aligns across 9 bases. Per germline, CDR1 SGHTA and CDR2 FQGNSA. The CDR3 extends over 14 amino acids. Trimming cost V 5 bases and J 8 bases; bases outside gene matches: 4. Using reference TRBV7-2 and TRBJ1-6 for the parts outside the CDR3, the full variable domain is GAGVSQSPSNKVTEKGKDVELRCDPISGHTALYWYRQSLGQGLEFLIYFQGNSAPDKSGLPSDRFSAERTGGSVSTLTIQRTQQEDSAVYLCASSPQGAYSPLHFGNGTRLTVT.